The following is a TCR beta chain sequence with its context. Profiling relied on immunoSEQ multiplex PCR, and the TCRdb table lists in-frame clones only, not all of them. The data hold over 350,000 clones, with about 95% observed a single time. This sample was included in a study of shared T cell receptors in the human thymus. Germline assignment: CDR1 MDHEN and CDR2 SYDVKM. CDR3 length equals 13 residues. Trimming removed 5 bases from V and 7 bases from J; junction bases left unmatched: 6. The chain recombines TRBV28 with TRBJ2-7; 9 bases agree with TRBD2. This receptor was obtained from a human donor. Material for sequencing was thymocytes. CDR3 protein: CASSPGLAREQYF. For the CDR3, the DNA is TGTGCCAGCAGTCCCGGACTAGCGAGAGAGCAGTACTTC.